This TCR beta chain was documented in a study of blood T cells in healthy people across ages (dated by TCRdb to between 2015 and 2016). Regarding the complete study: In model experiments, roughly one uniquely barcoded TCR beta cDNA molecule per two T cells was captured by template switching. To track age-related changes in TCR beta repertoire diversity, the study relied on deep sequencing normalized with unique cDNA molecular identifiers. The donors were split into four age groups: young (average around 17 years), middle-aged (roughly 39), aged (62) and long-lived (more than 80). Donors of different ages were randomly distributed across sequencing lanes to avoid experimental bias. Two additional independent replicas of 1 million unique cDNA reads from the same blood draw were analyzed for two donors (one aged 18 to 29 and one aged 80 or older). Broader findings and caveats from the paper: The percentage of naive T cells measured by flow cytometry correlated strongly with observed TCR beta diversity. Bulk unsorted PBMC profiling prevented conclusive comparison of naive and antigen-experienced compartments. Because donor CMV infection status was unknown, age-related changes in expanded clonotypes were potentially confounded. Total diversity estimates from one million sequenced T cells were considered lower bounds and underestimates. The long-lived group showed more naive CD4+ T cells, fewer expanded clones and increased TCR diversity than the aged group, suggesting age selection. As age increased, observed TCR beta diversity per million T cells dropped in a roughly linear way, and a significant reduction was already evident by age roughly 36.

This clonotype has a handful of counts. Which antigen it targets is not known. Per-nucleotide qualities are absent, and no much larger clonotype sits a single base away. Systemically healthy Caucasian individuals from Russia, about 38 in total and aged about 6 to 100 years, were included as donors. Approximately 9 milliliters of peripheral blood were collected from each donor into EDTA-treated Vacutainer tubes. Ficoll-Paque density-gradient centrifugation was used to isolate PBMCs, with at least 6.5 million per sample. Total RNA was extracted from PBMCs with Trizol reagent, with at least 5.5 micrograms obtained per sample. Naive CD45RAhigh/CD27high T cell percentages were measured by flow cytometry on a PBMC aliquot from every donor. Library preparation used 5' RACE. The data were produced on an Illumina HiSeq 2500. A second roughly 6 to 12 cycle PCR used a sample-barcoded 5' primer and a J-beta primer mix. A unique molecular identifier was introduced onto each TCR beta cDNA molecule by a template-switch 5' adaptor carrying 12 random nucleotides. Each sample yielded at least 3 million CDR3-containing paired-end reads. The Mint cDNA synthesis kit, primed by a TRBC-specific oligonucleotide, was used to synthesize first-strand cDNA from all RNA. All cDNA was treated with uracil-DNA glycosylase and then went through a first 18-cycle PCR with the universal primers M1SS and BC2_uni_R. On the study's bioinformatics: For normalization, 1 million high-quality reads were randomly selected from each sample, with every read carrying a distinct molecular identifier. Reads with shared molecular identifiers were discarded instead of being binned into consensus sequences. MiTCR, run with a Q25 quality threshold and the strictest error-elimination algorithm, handled CDR3 identification, clonotype clustering and error correction. A nonparametric unseen species model with Euler transformation was used to estimate a lower bound on total TCR beta diversity. TCRdb reanalyzed the raw reads on its own, using fastp at Q25 for trimming and MiXCR for clone calling, and kept in-frame beta chains. Every CDR3 protein is listed once, alongside the most common genes and DNA of its rows. These V and J calls derive from TCRdb rather than the authors' analysis. The table for this sample lists approximately 690,000 distinct CDR3 sequences; 35% to 50% of them were counted only once. The biggest ten clones account for 30% of the sample.

V and J are truncated by 0 bases and 5 bases respectively, leaving an intervening sequence of 16 bases. CDR1 LNHNV and CDR2 YYDKDF are derived from the germline V gene (reference sequence). The CDR3 numbers 16 residues from cysteine through phenylalanine. The only DNA kept is the CDR3, 48 bases in frame from the first base. Sequencing input: blood. The rearrangement joined TRBV15 to TRBJ2-5; the D gene cannot be named for sure. The origin of this receptor is a man at least 80 years old in good health. The nucleotides read TGTGCCACCAGCAGAGATGATATAGGGCGAAGGGAGACCCAGTACTTC. Its protein reads: CATSRDDIGRRETQYF.